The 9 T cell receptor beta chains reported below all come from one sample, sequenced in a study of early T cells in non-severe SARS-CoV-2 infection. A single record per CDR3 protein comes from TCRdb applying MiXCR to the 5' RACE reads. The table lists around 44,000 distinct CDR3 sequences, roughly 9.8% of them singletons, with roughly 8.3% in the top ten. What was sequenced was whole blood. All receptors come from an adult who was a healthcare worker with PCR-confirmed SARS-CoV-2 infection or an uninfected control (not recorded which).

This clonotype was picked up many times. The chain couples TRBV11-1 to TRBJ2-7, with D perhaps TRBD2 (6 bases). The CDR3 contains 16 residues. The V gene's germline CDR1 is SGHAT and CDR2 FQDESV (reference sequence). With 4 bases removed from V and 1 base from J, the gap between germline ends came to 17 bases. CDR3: CASSSPKGGGSYEQYF. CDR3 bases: TGTGCCAGCAGCTCGCCTAAAGGTGGGGGGTCCTACGAGCAGTACTTC.

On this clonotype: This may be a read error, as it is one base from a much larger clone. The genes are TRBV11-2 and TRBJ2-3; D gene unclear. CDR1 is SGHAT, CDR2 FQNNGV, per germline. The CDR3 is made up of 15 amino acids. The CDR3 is CASSLQGLSTDTHYF. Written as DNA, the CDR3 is TGTGCCAGCAGCTTACAAGGGCTGAGCACAGATACGCACTATTTT.

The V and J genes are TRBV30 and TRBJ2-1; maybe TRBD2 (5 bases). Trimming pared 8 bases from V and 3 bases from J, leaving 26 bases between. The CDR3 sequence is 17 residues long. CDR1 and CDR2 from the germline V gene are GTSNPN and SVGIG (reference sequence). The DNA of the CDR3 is TGTGCCGGGTGGCCCCCAATACTAGATGGGGACTACAATGAGCAGTTCTTC. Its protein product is CAGWPPILDGDYNEQFF.

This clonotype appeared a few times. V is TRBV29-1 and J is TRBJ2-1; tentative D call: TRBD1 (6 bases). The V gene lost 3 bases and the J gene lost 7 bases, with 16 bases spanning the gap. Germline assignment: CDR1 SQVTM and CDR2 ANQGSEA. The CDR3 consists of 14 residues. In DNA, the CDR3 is TGCAGCGTTGATCGGGTAGGGGGAAGAAATGAGCAGTTCTTC. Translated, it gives CSVDRVGGRNEQFF.

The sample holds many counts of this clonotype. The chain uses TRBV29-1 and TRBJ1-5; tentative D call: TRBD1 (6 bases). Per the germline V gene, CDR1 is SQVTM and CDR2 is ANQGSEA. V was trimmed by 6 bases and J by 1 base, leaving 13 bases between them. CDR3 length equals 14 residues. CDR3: CSVATQGSNQPQHF. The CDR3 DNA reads TGCAGCGTCGCCACTCAGGGGAGCAATCAGCCCCAGCATTTT. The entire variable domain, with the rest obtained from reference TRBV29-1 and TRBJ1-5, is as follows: SAVISQKPSRDICQRGTSLTIQCQVDSQVTMMFWYRQQPGQSLTLIATANQGSEATYESGFVIDKFPISRPNLTFSTLTVSNMSPEDSSIYLCSVATQGSNQPQHFGDGTRLSIL.

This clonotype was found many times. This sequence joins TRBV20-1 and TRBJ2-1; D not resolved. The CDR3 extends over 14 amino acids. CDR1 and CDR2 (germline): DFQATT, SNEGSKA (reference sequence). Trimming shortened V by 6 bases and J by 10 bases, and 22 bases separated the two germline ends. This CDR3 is CSASRTPRITEQFF. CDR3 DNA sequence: TGCAGTGCAAGTCGGACCCCCCGGATAACCGAGCAGTTCTTC.

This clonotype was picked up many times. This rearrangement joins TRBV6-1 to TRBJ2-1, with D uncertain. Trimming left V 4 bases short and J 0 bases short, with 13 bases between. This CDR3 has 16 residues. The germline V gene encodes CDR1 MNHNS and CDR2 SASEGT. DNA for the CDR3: TGTGCCAGCAGTGGGGCTGGTACCATCTCCTACAATGAGCAGTTCTTC. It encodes CASSGAGTISYNEQFF.

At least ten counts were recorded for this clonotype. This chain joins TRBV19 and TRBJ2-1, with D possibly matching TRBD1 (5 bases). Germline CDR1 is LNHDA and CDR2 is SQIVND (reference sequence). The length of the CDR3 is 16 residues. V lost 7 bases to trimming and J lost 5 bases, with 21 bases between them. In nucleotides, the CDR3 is TGTGCCAGTAACTACGGACACTCACTAAGGGACAATGAGCAGTTCTTC. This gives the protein CASNYGHSLRDNEQFF.

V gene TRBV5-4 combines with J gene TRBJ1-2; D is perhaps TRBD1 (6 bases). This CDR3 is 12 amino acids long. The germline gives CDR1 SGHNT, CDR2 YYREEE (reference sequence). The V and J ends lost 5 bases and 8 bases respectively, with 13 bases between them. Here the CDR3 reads CASSWGALGYTF. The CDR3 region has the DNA TGTGCCAGCAGTTGGGGGGCTTTGGGCTACACCTTC.